Listed below are T cell receptor beta chains from one sample, sequenced in a study of molecular identifiers for immune sequencing clone quantification. A single record per CDR3 protein comes from TCRdb applying MiXCR to the PCR reads. The data contain approximately 630,000 distinct CDR3 sequences, about 25% of them singletons. Sequencing used naive CD8+ T cells from blood, with Jurkat cell RNA spiked in. The receptors here all came from a human donor in good health. Some libraries in this study had Jurkat cell RNA spiked in. Each CDR3 is given with its conserved first and last residue. Each record gives: D gene, V gene, J gene, clone size, CDR3 protein, CDR3 DNA. The D gene is left open where the match is weak. Clone size, where shown, is once, few, many, or a class for clones that have expanded.

>-|TRBV4-3|TRBJ1-2|many
CASSQDEYTGNNYGYTF
TGCGCCAGCAGCCAAGACGAATACACTGGAAACAACTATGGCTACACCTTC
>TRBD2|TRBV7-9|TRBJ2-7|few
CASSPLRGAGLDEQYF
TGTGCCAGCAGCCCATTGCGGGGGGCCGGTTTGGACGAGCAGTACTTC
>-|TRBV28|TRBJ2-5|many
CASSLSHKASQETQYF
TGTGCCAGCAGTTTATCCCATAAGGCGTCCCAAGAGACCCAGTACTTC
>-|TRBV19|TRBJ2-2|few
CASSIDLWTEINTGELFF
TGTGCCAGTAGTATAGATCTCTGGACAGAGATAAACACCGGGGAGCTGTTTTTT
>-|TRBV24-1|TRBJ2-2|many
CATSTGVAGELFF
TGTGCCACCAGTACGGGAGTCGCCGGGGAGCTGTTTTTT
>-|TRBV29-1|TRBJ1-2|many
CSVEEGGGAGYGYTF
TGCAGCGTTGAGGAGGGGGGGGGCGCCGGCTATGGCTACACCTTC
>TRBD2|TRBV6-2/TRBV6-3|TRBJ2-3|many
CASNRTLAEPTDTQYF
TGTGCCAGCAACCGGACCCTAGCGGAGCCCACAGATACGCAGTATTTT
>TRBD2|TRBV27|TRBJ2-3|-
CASSFGGTGLEVDTQYF
TGTGCCAGCAGTTTTGGGGGCACGGGACTAGAAGTAGATACGCAGTATTTT
>-|TRBV7-9|TRBJ2-3|many
CASSSPGGWSDTQYF
TGTGCCAGCAGCTCTCCCGGGGGCTGGTCAGATACGCAGTATTTT
>-|TRBV4-1|TRBJ2-3|many
CASSQGGMGRDTQYF
TGCGCCAGCAGCCAAGGGGGGATGGGGAGAGATACGCAGTATTTT
>-|TRBV28|TRBJ2-1|many
CASSLQVPTYNEQFF
TGTGCCAGCAGTTTACAGGTGCCCACCTACAATGAGCAGTTCTTC
>TRBD1|TRBV4-3|TRBJ2-7|-
CASSQGADRVYEQYF
TGCGCCAGCAGCCAAGGTGCGGACAGGGTCTACGAGCAGTACTTC
>TRBD1|TRBV7-9|TRBJ2-3|-
CASSSPDRGPPDTQYF
TGTGCCAGCAGCTCCCCAGACAGGGGCCCCCCAGATACGCAGTATTTT
>-|TRBV29-1|TRBJ2-6|many
CSVPGGVSGANVLTF
TGCAGCGTTCCCGGTGGGGTTTCGGGGGCCAACGTCCTGACTTTC
>TRBD2|TRBV12-5|TRBJ2-5|few
CASGWGLAGANIKETQYF
TGTGCTAGTGGCTGGGGACTAGCGGGGGCGAATATAAAAGAGACCCAGTACTTC
>-|TRBV5-1|TRBJ1-1|-
CASSLPGGRITEAFF
TGCGCCAGCAGCTTGCCGGGGGGGCGGATCACTGAAGCTTTCTTT
>TRBD2|TRBV4-3|TRBJ2-1|few
CASSPQGLASYNEQFF
TGCGCCAGCAGCCCCCAAGGACTAGCGTCCTACAATGAGCAGTTCTTC
>-|TRBV20-1|TRBJ2-3|few
CSARDKGGPRTDTQYF
TGCAGTGCTAGAGACAAAGGGGGACCCCGCACAGATACGCAGTATTTT
>TRBD1|TRBV29-1|TRBJ1-1|many
CSVLWYRDREAFF
TGCAGCGTCCTCTGGTACCGGGACAGGGAAGCTTTCTTT
>-|TRBV2|TRBJ1-1|many
CASSGTAGGVF
TGTGCCAGCAGCGGGACCGCCGGAGGCGTCTTT
>TRBD1|TRBV25-1|TRBJ1-3|-
CASSETGGYSGNTIYF
TGTGCCAGCAGTGAGACAGGGGGCTACTCTGGAAACACCATATATTTT
>TRBD1|TRBV9|TRBJ1-5|-
CASSAGGQINQPQHF
TGTGCCAGCAGCGCTGGGGGACAGATCAATCAGCCCCAGCATTTT
>-|TRBV7-2|TRBJ2-3|many
CASSLGYTQYF
TGTGCCAGCAGCTTAGGATATACGCAGTATTTT
>-|TRBV16|TRBJ1-1|few
CASSQEGVNTEAFF
TGTGCCAGCAGCCAAGAGGGAGTGAACACTGAAGCTTTCTTT
>-|TRBV2|TRBJ1-1|few
CASSEAVTGLLGTEAFF
TGTGCCAGCAGTGAAGCGGTGACAGGCCTCCTGGGGACTGAAGCTTTCTTT
>-|TRBV2|TRBJ1-1|many
CASREPLVEAFF
TGTGCCAGCCGGGAGCCGCTCGTTGAAGCTTTCTTT
>TRBD1|TRBV29-1|TRBJ1-2|many
CSVDEDLQGVHGYTF
TGCAGCGTTGACGAAGACTTACAGGGGGTCCATGGCTACACCTTC
>TRBD1|TRBV28|TRBJ1-5|many
CASSFRGRGQPQHF
TGTGCCAGCAGTTTCAGGGGGCGTGGTCAGCCCCAGCATTTT
>-|TRBV29-1|TRBJ2-4|many
CSVEGAAKKGLAKNIQYF
TGCAGCGTAGAAGGGGCAGCCAAGAAAGGTCTAGCCAAAAACATTCAGTACTTC
>TRBD1|TRBV14|TRBJ2-2|-
CASSRRQGSGTGELLF
TGTGCCAGCAGCCGCCGACAGGGCAGTGGAACCGGGGAGCTGCTTTTT
>-|TRBV5-1|TRBJ2-4|many
CASSYTPTRGGVKNIQYF
TGCGCCAGCAGTTATACCCCGACTAGGGGGGGGGTTAAAAACATTCAGTACTTC
>TRBD1|TRBV29-1|TRBJ2-7|many
CSAEGAETYEQYF
TGCAGCGCCGAGGGGGCAGAGACCTACGAGCAGTACTTC
>TRBD2|TRBV6-4|TRBJ2-3|-
CASSASGRYSDTQYF
TGTGCCAGCAGTGCTAGCGGGAGATACTCAGATACGCAGTATTTT
>TRBD1|TRBV13|TRBJ2-7|many
CASSSNDRAHEQYF
TGTGCCAGCAGCTCCAATGACAGGGCCCACGAGCAGTACTTC
>-|TRBV4-1|TRBJ2-7|many
CASSQVVVGSSYEQYF
TGCGCCAGCAGCCAAGTTGTAGTTGGTAGTAGTTACGAGCAGTACTTC
>-|TRBV7-9|TRBJ2-2|-
CASADLDTGELFF
TGTGCCAGCGCCGATTTGGACACCGGGGAGCTGTTTTTT
>-|TRBV9|TRBJ1-6|few
CASSDSKTGHSPLHF
TGTGCCAGCAGCGATAGTAAAACAGGGCATTCACCCCTCCACTTT
>TRBD2|TRBV28|TRBJ2-1|-
CASSRRTSRHNEQFF
TGTGCCAGCAGCCGAAGGACTAGCCGACACAATGAGCAGTTCTTC
>-|TRBV5-6|TRBJ2-7|many
CASSLIRESSYEQYF
TGTGCCAGCAGCTTGATCCGGGAGAGCTCCTACGAGCAGTACTTC
>TRBD1|TRBV7-6|TRBJ1-1|many
CASSPGQGVGDEAFF
TGTGCCAGCAGCCCCGGACAGGGGGTGGGTGATGAAGCTTTCTTT
>TRBD1|TRBV19|TRBJ1-5|few
CASSIDRGRQPQHF
TGTGCCAGTAGTATTGACAGGGGGCGACAGCCCCAGCATTTT
>-|TRBV13|TRBJ1-3|-
CASSSHIGGYDSGNTIYF
TGTGCCAGCAGCTCACACATTGGGGGATATGATTCTGGAAACACCATATATTTT
>-|TRBV2|TRBJ1-1|-
CASSEGIGVEAFF
TGTGCCAGCAGTGAAGGCATTGGAGTAGAAGCTTTCTTT
>TRBD1|TRBV6-2/TRBV6-3|TRBJ1-1|-
CASRWTGGTEALF
TGTGCCAGCAGATGGACAGGGGGCACTGAAGCTCTCTTT
>-|TRBV5-1|TRBJ1-3|many
CASSLGDHSGNTIYF
TGCGCCAGCAGCTTGGGGGACCACTCTGGAAACACCATATATTTT
>TRBD2|TRBV7-9|TRBJ2-2|many
CASSPLAGANGELFF
TGTGCCAGCAGCCCATTGGCGGGAGCAAACGGGGAGCTGTTTTTT
>TRBD1|TRBV18|TRBJ1-1|-
CASSPWDRSLANTEAFF
TGTGCCAGCTCACCTTGGGACAGGTCACTGGCTAACACTGAAGCTTTCTTT
>-|TRBV20-1|TRBJ1-2|few
CSARDLGSLGPLQNYGYTF
TGCAGTGCTAGAGACCTAGGTTCCTTGGGGCCGCTCCAAAACTATGGCTACACCTTC
>-|TRBV28|TRBJ2-3|many
CASRNHRDQPTDTQYF
TGTGCCAGCAGGAATCACAGGGATCAACCCACAGATACGCAGTATTTT
>TRBD1|TRBV12-3/TRBV12-4|TRBJ1-4|many
CASSPGTGPNEKLFF
TGTGCCAGCAGTCCCGGGACAGGGCCTAATGAAAAACTGTTTTTT
>-|TRBV7-9|TRBJ2-7|few
CASSFEPLYEQYF
TGTGCCAGCAGCTTCGAACCGCTCTACGAGCAGTACTTC
>TRBD2|TRBV7-9|TRBJ2-7|few
CASSPNPGASGAYEQYF
TGTGCCAGCAGCCCAAACCCCGGAGCTAGCGGAGCCTACGAGCAGTACTTC
>-|TRBV20-1|TRBJ2-3|many
CSARDFRGNTDTQYF
TGCAGTGCTAGAGATTTTAGGGGTAACACAGATACGCAGTATTTT
>-|TRBV10-3|TRBJ2-5|many
CATAMTEHQETQYF
TGTGCCACCGCCATGACGGAACACCAAGAGACCCAGTACTTC